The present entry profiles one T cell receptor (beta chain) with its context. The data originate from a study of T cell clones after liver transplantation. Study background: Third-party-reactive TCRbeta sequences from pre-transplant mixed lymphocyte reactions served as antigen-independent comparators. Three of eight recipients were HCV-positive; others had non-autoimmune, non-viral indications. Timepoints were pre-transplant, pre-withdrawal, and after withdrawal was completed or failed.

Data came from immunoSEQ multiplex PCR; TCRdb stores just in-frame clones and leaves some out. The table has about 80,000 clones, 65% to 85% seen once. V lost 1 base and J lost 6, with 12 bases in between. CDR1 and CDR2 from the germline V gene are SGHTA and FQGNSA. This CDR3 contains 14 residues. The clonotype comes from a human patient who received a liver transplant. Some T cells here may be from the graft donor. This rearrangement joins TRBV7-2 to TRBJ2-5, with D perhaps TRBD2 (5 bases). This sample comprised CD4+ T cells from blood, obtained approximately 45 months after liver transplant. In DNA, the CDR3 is TGTGCCAGCAGCTTAGGAGGGAGTGGAAAGACCCAGTACTTC. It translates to CASSLGGSGKTQYF. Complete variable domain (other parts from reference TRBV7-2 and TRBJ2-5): GAGVSQSPSNKVTEKGKDVELRCDPISGHTALYWYRQSLGQGLEFLIYFQGNSAPDKSGLPSDRFSAERTGGSVSTLTIQRTQQEDSAVYLCASSLGGSGKTQYFGPGTRLLVL.